This T cell receptor beta chain stems from a study of T cells in Graves' hyperthyroidism and ophthalmopathy (dated by TCRdb to the late 2010s). Study-wide context: Peripheral blood samples were taken at the time of initial diagnosis, prior to any treatment. TCR V-J signatures able to tell the groups apart were searched for in a discovery cohort of 95 or so patients, of whom over 40 had Graves' ophthalmopathy and 57 had stable Graves' hyperthyroidism. Whether ophthalmopathy could be predicted prospectively was tested in an independent validation cohort made up of under 20 hyperthyroidism patients plus 17 patients who later progressed to ophthalmopathy. For training and testing, the roughly 97 patients in the discovery cohort were randomly divided in a 7:3 ratio. In addition, the study compared T-cell repertoires in thyroid tissue and in blood from several Graves' hyperthyroidism patients. After blood sampling, hyperthyroidism patients were treated with methimazole at a starting dose of 30 mg daily, and ophthalmopathy patients were treated with high-dose intravenous methylprednisolone. The paper describes TCR Vbeta CDR3 sequencing of 135 peripheral blood samples, made up of roughly 45 ophthalmopathy patients, roughly 72 hyperthyroidism patients and approximately 17 progressor patients.

The study at large found these results: Sample size was not statistically predetermined, and investigators were not blinded to group allocation. A model built on a 13 V-J signature distinguished ophthalmopathy from stable hyperthyroidism, reaching 85% to 90% sensitivity and 81.08% specificity in cross-validation and 80%/75% in testing. In validation, progression to ophthalmopathy was predicted by the model with about 70% sensitivity and roughly 72% specificity, a median of 6.5 months before onset. Most expanded thyroid clonotypes (frequency above 0.001) were also found in blood, which suggests that blood repertoires may mirror thyroid immune responses.

Stable Graves' hyperthyroidism was defined as the absence of progression to ophthalmopathy over 18 months of follow-up. Hyperthyroidism patients were aged 18 to 65 years and newly diagnosed, with disease duration of less than 2 months. Any patient with an uncontrolled infection, another autoimmune disease, pregnancy or lactation was excluded. Clinical symptoms, serum thyroxine and TRAb, thyroid ultrasound, and orbital computed tomography formed the basis for the diagnoses. PBMCs were separated from around 9.1 ml of fresh peripheral blood using Ficoll-Paque density gradient centrifugation. Trizol reagent was used to extract total RNA, and RNA quality was then checked on an Agilent 2100 Bioanalyzer. There are 16 amino acids in the CDR3, from cysteine to phenylalanine inclusive. Only the CDR3 part of the read is kept: 48 bases, read in frame from the first base. The germline V and J ends show losses of 6 bases and 5 bases respectively, and no gene match explains 8 bases of the junction. CDR1 MDHEN and CDR2 SYDVKM were looked up in the germline V gene.

The TCR beta CDR3 regions were amplified from RNA transcripts. The first round of RT-PCR for the TCR CDR3 was performed with the HTBI primer set and the Qiagen OneStep RT-PCR kit. Libraries were constructed in a second round of multiplex PCR, after which size selection and purification were performed. Paired-end sequencing of the libraries was performed with 100 bp reads on an Illumina HiSeq2000. The authors' analysis ran thus. SOAPnuke was used to process the raw data, throwing out any read that contained adapters or uncalled bases, had a mean Phred below 15, or lacked an exact constant-primer or identifier match. COPE v1.2.5 was used to merge the high-quality paired reads, and each unique nucleotide sequence was defined as a clonotype. MiTCR v1.1 was used to align the clonotypes against IMGT TRBV, TRBD and TRBJ reference segments. Analysis was restricted to V-J combinations with a frequency above 0.0001, which covered roughly 99% of repertoires. A TCS score was defined as the ratio between F50 (clonal expansion) and ExV (chaos), using BLOSUM62-based TCRdist between CDR3 peptides within each V-J. Welch's t-statistics and random forest reduced just over 500 V-J features to some 14, which were used in a naive Bayes classifier (R e1071). TCRdb reprocessed the public reads (quality trimming at Q25 with fastp, clone calling with MiXCR) and kept in-frame beta chains. Rows matching on CDR3 protein sequence are summarized as one entry with the most common DNA and genes. V and J calls and clone size were set by TCRdb, not the authors. This sample has approximately 700,000 distinct CDR3 sequences in its table, and over 15% of those were observed once. Roughly 8% of the sample belongs to the ten largest clones.

Regarding this clonotype: Its antigen has not been determined. The record has no base qualities; no much larger clone is one base away.

The chain was built from TRBV28 and TRBJ1-6, with TRBD1 identical over 9 junction bases. This clonotype was obtained from a young man with Graves' hyperthyroidism. Specimen: blood. The base sequence is TGTGCCAGCAGCTACACAGGGGGCGTTAATAATTCACCCCTCCACTTT. This is translated as CASSYTGGVNNSPLHF.